This TCR beta chain was sequenced in a study of blood T cell repertoires in COVID-19. Study details: Samples of COVID-19 (acute and convalescent) were obtained from the United States, Italy and Spain. From T cells, B-cell-depleted T cells, or PBMCs came the material, which was cDNA or gDNA.

The CDR3 length is 13 residues. V trimming: 7 bases; J trimming: 5 bases; junction bases outside the gene matches: 4. Germline CDR1 and CDR2: MNHEY and SVGAGI. Original processing notes: The authors estimated nucleated cell counts from reference gene primer amplification. Sequenced by immunoSEQ multiplex PCR; TCRdb stores in-frame clones only, minus some. That table gives V, J and clone size, and the DNA gave D and trimming. The sample lists some 120,000 clones, around four fifths occurring once. The sequence was obtained from a man aged 25-45 years with acute or convalescent COVID-19. The sequenced material came from peripheral blood. V and J are TRBV6-5 and TRBJ1-5; TRBD1 agrees at 8 bases. CDR3 loop: CASIPQGDQPQHF. CDR3 bases: TGTGCCAGCATCCCACAGGGGGATCAGCCCCAGCATTTT.